The clone carrying this TCR beta chain appeared many times. Its antigen is not identified. Flow cytometry had shown expanded CD8+CD57+ cells in the patients chosen for sequencing. Each of the patients presented with severe acquired aplastic anemia. Trimming removed 8 bases from V and 6 bases from J, with 13 bases in between. Germline CDR1 SNHLY, CDR2 FYNNEI. The CDR3 totals 12 residues. This sample was included in a study of CD8+CD57+ T cells in acquired aplastic anemia. Study summary: Sorted CD4+ plus CD8+ cells gave DNA averaging roughly 3 ug.

Study outcomes and limitations: Both patients and controls carried the same twenty-nine CD8+ CDR3 sequences. The CD8+ Simpson's diversity of patients and controls was not significantly different.

For CDR3 and TCR beta VDJ profiling, genomic DNA was the template used. TCRdb reanalysed the reads using MiXCR and keeps one entry per CDR3 protein. The sample includes roughly 160,000 distinct CDR3 sequences, 45% to 55% of them seen just once. This chain connects TRBV2 to TRBJ2-5; perhaps TRBD2 as D (5 bases). The material sequenced was sorted CD4+, CD8+, or CD8+CD57+ T cells (not recorded which) from PBMCs. The sequence was obtained from a human donor with aplastic anemia. The CDR3 nucleotides are TGTGCCAGCGCGGGCCTAGAGAAGACCCAGTACTTC. This sequence encodes CASAGLEKTQYF.